This TCR beta chain was recovered during a study of CD8 T cell repertoires and HIV-1 epitope variants. Background on the study: An approximately 10-day culture received IL-2, IL-7 and IL-15 on days 3 and 7.

This clone showed up just once. Its antigen remains unknown. The CDR3 length is 15 residues. CDR1 and CDR2 from the germline V gene are SGHRS and YFSETQ. Trimming cost V 1 base and J 3 bases, with 13 bases left between them. TCRdb keeps only in-frame clones here, not all; method: immunoSEQ multiplex PCR. The data hold a few thousand clones, with about two thirds observed a single time. The receptor comes from a male donor with HIV. V is TRBV5-1 and J is TRBJ1-1; possibly TRBD1 for D (5 bases). Sequencing was performed on cultured CD8+ T cells derived from PBMCs. The CDR3 sequence: CASSLLPGMDTEAFF. The CDR3 DNA is TGCGCCAGCAGCTTGCTACCAGGGATGGACACTGAAGCTTTCTTT. The full variable domain, its missing parts supplied by reference TRBV5-1 and TRBJ1-1, is KAGVTQTPRYLIKTRGQQVTLSCSPISGHRSVSWYQQTPGQGLQFLFEYFSETQRNKGNFPGRFSGRQFSNSRSEMNVSTLELGDSALYLCASSLLPGMDTEAFFGQGTRLTVV.